This T cell receptor (beta chain) was recorded in a study of T cell changes during pregnancy in multiple sclerosis. The assay was immunoSEQ multiplex PCR, and TCRdb's table has in-frame clones only and misses some. The table lists 40,000 to 45,000 clones, 91% of them singletons. The CDR3 sequence is 14 residues long. This receptor was obtained from a female donor in good health, enrolled as a control in a pregnancy study. This rearrangement joins TRBV12-2 to TRBJ1-2; the table's D call TRBD1 went unverified against the DNA. TRBV12-2 is flagged as a pseudogene. The input for sequencing was CD4+ T cells from peripheral blood mononuclear cells, taken in the second trimester of pregnancy. The CDR3 sequence is CASRFLTGNYGYTF. CDR3 DNA sequence: TGTGCAAGTCGCTTCCTGACAGGCAACTATGGCTACACCTTC.